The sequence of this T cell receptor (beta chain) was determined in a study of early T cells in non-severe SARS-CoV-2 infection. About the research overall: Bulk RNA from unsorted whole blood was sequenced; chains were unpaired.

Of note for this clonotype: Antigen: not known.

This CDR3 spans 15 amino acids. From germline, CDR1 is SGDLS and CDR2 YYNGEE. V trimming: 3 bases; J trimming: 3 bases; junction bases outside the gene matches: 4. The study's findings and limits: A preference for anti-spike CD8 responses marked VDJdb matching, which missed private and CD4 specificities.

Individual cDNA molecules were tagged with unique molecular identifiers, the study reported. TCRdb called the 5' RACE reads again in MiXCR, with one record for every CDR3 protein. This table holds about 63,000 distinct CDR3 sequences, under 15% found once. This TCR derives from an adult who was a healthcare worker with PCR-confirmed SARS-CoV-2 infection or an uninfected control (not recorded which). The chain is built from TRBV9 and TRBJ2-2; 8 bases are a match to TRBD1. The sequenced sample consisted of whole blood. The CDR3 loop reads CASSGDRGYTGELFF. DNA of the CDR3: TGTGCCAGCAGCGGCGACAGGGGCTACACCGGGGAGCTGTTTTTT.